These 3 T cell receptor beta chains were all obtained from the same sample, sequenced in a study of T cells in Graves' hyperthyroidism and ophthalmopathy. TCR beta CDR3 regions were amplified from RNA. First-round RT-PCR targeting the TCR CDR3 was performed with the HTBI primer set. TCRdb used MiXCR to reprocess the multiplex PCR reads, holding one entry per CDR3 protein. The data show about 640,000 distinct CDR3 sequences, with around 21% seen just once and more than 30% held by the top ten. The sample taken for sequencing was blood. These receptors all come from a man aged 25-45 years with Graves' ophthalmopathy.

This clonotype was seen more than once but under ten times. The rearrangement uses TRBV5-5 and TRBJ1-5, with 11 positions matching TRBD1. This CDR3 is built from 16 residues. J lost 6 bases, V lost 4 bases, and 9 bases had no gene match. Looked up from germline, CDR1 is SGHKS and CDR2 is YYEKEE (reference sequence). Here the CDR3 reads CASSPGPGQGGQPQHF. The CDR3 DNA follows: TGTGCCAGCAGCCCTGGACCGGGACAGGGGGGTCAGCCCCAGCATTTT.

There are a few counts of this clonotype. The chain carries TRBV7-2 and TRBJ2-7; 7 bases are shared with TRBD2. CDR1 and CDR2 (germline): SGHTA, FQGNSA. Trimming cost V 3 bases and J 5 bases; bases outside gene matches: 13. The CDR3 has 16 residues. The CDR3 nucleotides read TGTGCCAGCAGCTTGCGGTTATGGGGGGGGGAGGACGAGCAGTACTTC. It translates to CASSLRLWGGEDEQYF. The whole variable domain, remainder taken from reference TRBV7-2 and TRBJ2-7, is GAGVSQSPSNKVTEKGKDVELRCDPISGHTALYWYRQSLGQGLEFLIYFQGNSAPDKSGLPSDRFSAERTGGSVSTLTIQRTQQEDSAVYLCASSLRLWGGEDEQYFGPGTRLTVT.

This clonotype was counted ten times or more. The V gene is TRBV11-2, the J gene TRBJ1-1; the D gene is possibly TRBD1 (6 bases). CDR3 size: 14 residues. The germline V gene encodes CDR1 SGHAT and CDR2 FQNNGV. Trimming left V 1 base short and J 6 bases short, with 12 bases between. DNA for the CDR3: TGTGCCAGCAGCTTAGGTATCAGGGGTGCTGAAGCTTTCTTT. This sequence encodes CASSLGIRGAEAFF.